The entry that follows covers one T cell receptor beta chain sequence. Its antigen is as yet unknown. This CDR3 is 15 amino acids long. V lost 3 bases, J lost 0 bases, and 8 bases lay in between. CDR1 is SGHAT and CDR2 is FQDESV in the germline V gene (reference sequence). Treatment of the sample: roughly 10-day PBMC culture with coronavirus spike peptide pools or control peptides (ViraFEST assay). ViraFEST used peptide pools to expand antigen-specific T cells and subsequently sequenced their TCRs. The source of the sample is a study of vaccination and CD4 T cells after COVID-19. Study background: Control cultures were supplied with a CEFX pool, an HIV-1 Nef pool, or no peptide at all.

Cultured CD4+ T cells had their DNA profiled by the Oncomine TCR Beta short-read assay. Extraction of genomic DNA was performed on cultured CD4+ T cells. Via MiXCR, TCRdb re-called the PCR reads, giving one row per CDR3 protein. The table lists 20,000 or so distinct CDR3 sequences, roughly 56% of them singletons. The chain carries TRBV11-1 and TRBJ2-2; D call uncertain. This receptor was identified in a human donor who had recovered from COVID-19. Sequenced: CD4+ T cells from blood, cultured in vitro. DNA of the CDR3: TGTGCCAGCAGCTTGGTTTCACCGAACACCGGGGAGCTGTTTTTT. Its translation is CASSLVSPNTGELFF.